These T cell receptor beta chains were read from a single sample in a study of blood T cell repertoires in COVID-19. The method was immunoSEQ multiplex PCR; TCRdb's version includes in-frame clones alone and lacks a portion of them. The data contain about 69,000 clones, 90% of them seen just once; the ten biggest clones take up 5.3%. Sequenced: peripheral blood. These receptor sequences come from a man between 45 and 60 years old with acute or convalescent COVID-19. Each CDR3 is given with its conserved first and last residue. A D gene is named only where the DNA matches it firmly. Size values are once, few and many counts, or a class for expanded clones, and some rows have none.

CDR3nt: TGCGCCAGCAGCCGGGCACAGGGGGCGGACGAGCAGTACTTC; CDR3aa: CASSRAQGADEQYF; v_gene: TRBV4-1; d_gene: TRBD1; j_gene: TRBJ2-7; abundance: .
CDR3nt: TGTGCCAGCAGAAGCGGGAGCGGGGCAGATACGCAGTATTTT; CDR3aa: CASRSGSGADTQYF; v_gene: TRBV7-9; d_gene: TRBD2; j_gene: TRBJ2-3; abundance: .
CDR3nt: TGCGCCAGCAGCTTTCTGTATTCAGGGGCAGCTAATGAAAAACTGTTTTTT; CDR3aa: CASSFLYSGAANEKLFF; v_gene: TRBV5-1; d_gene: .; j_gene: TRBJ1-4; abundance: .
CDR3nt: TGTGCCAGCAGCTCATCGTCCCGACAGGGGGCAATTCTGGGAAACACCATATATTTT; CDR3aa: CASSSSSRQGAILGNTIYF; v_gene: TRBV7-4; d_gene: TRBD1; j_gene: TRBJ1-3; abundance: .
CDR3nt: TGTGCCAGCAGAACCGGGAACAACCTTTCACCCCTCCACTTT; CDR3aa: CASRTGNNLSPLHF; v_gene: TRBV6-5; d_gene: .; j_gene: TRBJ1-6; abundance: .
CDR3nt: TGCAGCGTTGAAGATACCAGGGGCCGTCAATATGGCTACACCTTC; CDR3aa: CSVEDTRGRQYGYTF; v_gene: TRBV29-1; d_gene: .; j_gene: TRBJ1-2; abundance: few
CDR3nt: TGTGCCACTGGCAGCGGGCAGCCCCCCTACAATGAGCAGTTCTTC; CDR3aa: CATGSGQPPYNEQFF; v_gene: TRBV15; d_gene: .; j_gene: TRBJ2-1; abundance: .
CDR3nt: TGTGCCTGGAGTACTATTCCAGGGGGGAATCAGCCCCAGCATTTT; CDR3aa: CAWSTIPGGNQPQHF; v_gene: TRBV30; d_gene: TRBD1; j_gene: TRBJ1-5; abundance: .
CDR3nt: TGCGCCAGCAGCCAGGAGGCACTAGCGGTTTCGAACACCGGGGAGCTGTTTTTT; CDR3aa: CASSQEALAVSNTGELFF; v_gene: TRBV4-3; d_gene: TRBD2; j_gene: TRBJ2-2; abundance: .
CDR3nt: TGTGCCAGCCCGCGTCCAGACAGGGACTATGGCTACACCTTC; CDR3aa: CASPRPDRDYGYTF; v_gene: TRBV6-5; d_gene: TRBD1; j_gene: TRBJ1-2; abundance: .
CDR3nt: TGTGCCAGTAGTAACGACAGGGGAGGGACAGATACGCAGTATTTT; CDR3aa: CASSNDRGGTDTQYF; v_gene: TRBV19; d_gene: .; j_gene: TRBJ2-3; abundance: .
CDR3nt: TGTGCCAGCAGTTATTTAGGAGATTCGGGGGCTTTCTTT; CDR3aa: CASSYLGDSGAFF; v_gene: TRBV6-2/TRBV6-3; d_gene: .; j_gene: TRBJ1-1; abundance: .
CDR3nt: TGTGCCAGTAGTACCCCCGGGGGGAGCCACGAGCAGTACTTC; CDR3aa: CASSTPGGSHEQYF; v_gene: TRBV19; d_gene: TRBD2; j_gene: TRBJ2-7; abundance: .
CDR3nt: TGTGCCTGGAGTGATTTTCGGACAGGGGATGAAAAACTGTTTTTT; CDR3aa: CAWSDFRTGDEKLFF; v_gene: TRBV30; d_gene: TRBD1; j_gene: TRBJ1-4; abundance: .